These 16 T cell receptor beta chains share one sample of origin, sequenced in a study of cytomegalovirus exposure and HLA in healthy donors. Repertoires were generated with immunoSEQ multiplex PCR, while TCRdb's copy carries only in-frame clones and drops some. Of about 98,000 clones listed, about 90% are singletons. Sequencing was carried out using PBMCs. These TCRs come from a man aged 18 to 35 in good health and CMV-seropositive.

The CDR3 spells CASSLLGQGGQETQYF. The CDR3 DNA sequence: TGTGCCAGCAGTTTATTAGGACAGGGGGGGCAAGAGACCCAGTACTTC. The chain recombines TRBV27 with TRBJ2-5; 10 bases line up with TRBD1. V gave up 1 base and J gave up 2 bases; unmatched junction bases: 4. The CDR3 sequence is 16 residues long. Germline-derived CDR1 and CDR2 are MNHEY and SMNVEV (reference sequence).

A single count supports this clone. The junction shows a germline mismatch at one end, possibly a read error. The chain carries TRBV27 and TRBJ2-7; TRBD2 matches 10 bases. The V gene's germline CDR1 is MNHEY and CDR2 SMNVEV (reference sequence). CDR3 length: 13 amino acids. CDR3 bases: TGTGCCAGCAGTTTATCGCGACTAGCGGGTATTATTTTC. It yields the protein CASSLSRLAGIIF.

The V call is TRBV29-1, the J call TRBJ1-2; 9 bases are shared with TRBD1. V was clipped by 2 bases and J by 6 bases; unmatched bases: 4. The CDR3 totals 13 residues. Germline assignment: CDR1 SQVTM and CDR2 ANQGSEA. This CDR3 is CSVEQGQGNGYTF. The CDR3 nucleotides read TGCAGCGTTGAACAGGGACAGGGAAATGGCTACACCTTC.

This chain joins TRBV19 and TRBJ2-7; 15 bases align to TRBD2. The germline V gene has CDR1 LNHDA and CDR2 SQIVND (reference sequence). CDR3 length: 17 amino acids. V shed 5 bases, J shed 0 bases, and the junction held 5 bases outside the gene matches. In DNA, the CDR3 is TGTGCCAGTAGTGGAGGACTAGCGGGGGGGAGCTCCTACGAGCAGTACTTC. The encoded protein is CASSGGLAGGSSYEQYF.

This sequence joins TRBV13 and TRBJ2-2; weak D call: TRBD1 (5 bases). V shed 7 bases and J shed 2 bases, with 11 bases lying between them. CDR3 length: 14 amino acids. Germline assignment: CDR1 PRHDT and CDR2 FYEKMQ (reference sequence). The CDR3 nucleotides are TGTGCCAGCACAAAAGACAGAAACACCGGGGAGCTGTTTTTT. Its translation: CASTKDRNTGELFF.

CDR3 nucleotides: TGCGCCAGCAGCTTGGCCCCAGACAACAATGAGCAGTTCTTC. It encodes CASSLAPDNNEQFF. The J gene is TRBJ2-1, the V gene TRBV5-1; D is unclear. The CDR3 covers 14 residues. Germline V gene sequence: CDR1 SGHRS, CDR2 YFSETQ. Trimming took 0 bases from V and 5 from J, leaving 9 bases between them.

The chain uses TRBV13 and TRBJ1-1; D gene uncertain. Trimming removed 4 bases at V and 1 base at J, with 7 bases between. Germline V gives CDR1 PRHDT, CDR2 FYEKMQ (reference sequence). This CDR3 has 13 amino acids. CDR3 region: CASSYAGNTEAFF. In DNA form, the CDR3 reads TGTGCCAGCAGCTATGCCGGGAACACTGAAGCTTTCTTT.

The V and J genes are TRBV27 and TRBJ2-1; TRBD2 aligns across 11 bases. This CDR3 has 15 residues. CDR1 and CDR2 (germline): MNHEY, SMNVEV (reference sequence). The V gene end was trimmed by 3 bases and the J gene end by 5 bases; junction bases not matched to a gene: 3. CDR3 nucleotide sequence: TGTGCCAGCAGTTTGGGGACTAGCGGCCACAATGAGCAGTTCTTC. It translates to CASSLGTSGHNEQFF.

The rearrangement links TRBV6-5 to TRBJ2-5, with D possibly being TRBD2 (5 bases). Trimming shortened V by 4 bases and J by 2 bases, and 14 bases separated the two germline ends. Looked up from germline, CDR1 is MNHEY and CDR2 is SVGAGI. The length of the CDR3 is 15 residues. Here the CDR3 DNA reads TGTGCCAGCAGTTTTGCCCGAGGGTGGCAAGAGACCCAGTACTTC. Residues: CASSFARGWQETQYF.

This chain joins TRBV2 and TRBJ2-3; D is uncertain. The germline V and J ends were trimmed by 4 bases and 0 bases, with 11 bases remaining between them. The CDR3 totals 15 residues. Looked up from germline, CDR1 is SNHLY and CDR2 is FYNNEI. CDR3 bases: TGTGCCAGCAGTGGAGGCTACCTTAGCACAGATACGCAGTATTTT. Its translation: CASSGGYLSTDTQYF.

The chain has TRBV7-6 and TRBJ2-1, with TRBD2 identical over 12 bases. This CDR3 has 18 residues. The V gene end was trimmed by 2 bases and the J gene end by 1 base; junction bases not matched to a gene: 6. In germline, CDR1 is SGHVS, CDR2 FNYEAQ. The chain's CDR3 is CASSLLLAGGISYNEQFF. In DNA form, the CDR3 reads TGTGCCAGCAGCTTACTCCTAGCGGGAGGGATATCCTACAATGAGCAGTTCTTC. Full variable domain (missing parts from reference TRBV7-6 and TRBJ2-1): GAGVSQSPRYKVTKRGQDVALRCDPISGHVSLYWYRQALGQGPEFLTYFNYEAQQDKSGLPNDRFSAERPEGSISTLTIQRTEQRDSAMYRCASSLLLAGGISYNEQFFGPGTRLTVL.

The CDR3 sequence: CASSQGGSSWSPLHF. The CDR3 DNA sequence: TGTGCCAGCAGCCAAGGGGGCAGTTCATGGTCACCCCTCCACTTT. The rearrangement links TRBV14 to TRBJ1-6; tentative D call: TRBD1 (5 bases). The CDR3 is 15 residues long. The ends were cut back, 1 base at V and 10 bases at J, with 14 bases in the middle. CDR1 and CDR2 (germline): SGHDN, FVKESK.

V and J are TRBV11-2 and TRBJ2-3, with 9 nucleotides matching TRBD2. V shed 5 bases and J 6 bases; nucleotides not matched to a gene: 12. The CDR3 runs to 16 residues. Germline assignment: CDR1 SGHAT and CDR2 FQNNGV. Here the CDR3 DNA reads TGTGCCAGCAGCCCGCAGCGGGAGGCCTCGGTGGATACGCAGTATTTT. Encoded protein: CASSPQREASVDTQYF.

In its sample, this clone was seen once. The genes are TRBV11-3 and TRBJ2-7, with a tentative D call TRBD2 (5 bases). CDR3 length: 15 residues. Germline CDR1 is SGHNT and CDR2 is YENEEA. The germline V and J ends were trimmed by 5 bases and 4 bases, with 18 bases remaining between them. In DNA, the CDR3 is TGTGCCAGCAGCCCCCCGACCGGGAACAAATACGAGCAGTACTTC. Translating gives CASSPPTGNKYEQYF.

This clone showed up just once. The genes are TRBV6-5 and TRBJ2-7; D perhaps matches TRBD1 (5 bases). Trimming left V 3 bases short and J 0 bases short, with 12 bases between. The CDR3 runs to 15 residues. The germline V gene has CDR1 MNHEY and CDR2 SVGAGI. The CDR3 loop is CASSYGALSSYEQYF. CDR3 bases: TGTGCCAGCAGTTATGGGGCGCTTAGCTCCTACGAGCAGTACTTC.

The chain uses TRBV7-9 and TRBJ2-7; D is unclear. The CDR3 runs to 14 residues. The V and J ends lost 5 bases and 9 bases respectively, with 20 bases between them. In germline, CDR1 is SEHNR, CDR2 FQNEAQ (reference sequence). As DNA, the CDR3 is TGTGCCAGCAGCCCCTTCCCCTACAGTGGTTCGCAGTACTTC. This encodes CASSPFPYSGSQYF.